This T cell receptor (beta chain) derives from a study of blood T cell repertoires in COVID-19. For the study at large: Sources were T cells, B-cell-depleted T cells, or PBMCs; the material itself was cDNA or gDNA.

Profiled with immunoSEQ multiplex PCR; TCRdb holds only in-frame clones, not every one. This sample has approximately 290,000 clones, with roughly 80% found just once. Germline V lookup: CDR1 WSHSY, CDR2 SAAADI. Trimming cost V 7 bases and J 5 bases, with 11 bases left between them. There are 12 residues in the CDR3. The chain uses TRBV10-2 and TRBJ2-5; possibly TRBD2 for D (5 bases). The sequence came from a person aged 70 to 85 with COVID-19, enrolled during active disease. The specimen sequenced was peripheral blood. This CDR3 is CASTGLDETQYF. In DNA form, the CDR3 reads TGCGCCAGCACAGGACTTGACGAGACCCAGTACTTC.